These 27 T cell receptor beta chains were all obtained from the same sample, sequenced in a study of shared clonotypes between healthy human individuals. The repertoire was sequenced with immunoSEQ multiplex PCR; TCRdb's copy has only in-frame clones and lacks some. The data contain about 680,000 clones, approximately 90% of them singletons. Positive CCR7 selection of CD45RO-negative cells yielded the naive CD8 cells, and terminally differentiated effector memory CD45RA+ cells were excluded. Sequences were obtained from naive CD8+ T cells sorted from blood. All receptors come from a man aged 30 to 39 in good health.

The rearrangement links TRBV5-1 to TRBJ2-1; TRBD1 agrees at 10 bases. Looked up from germline, CDR1 is SGHRS and CDR2 is YFSETQ. V shed 4 bases, J shed 5 bases, and the junction held 12 bases outside the gene matches. This CDR3 contains 17 residues. CDR3 in amino acids: CASSKIARDRGHNEQFF. The DNA of the CDR3 is TGCGCCAGCAGCAAAATCGCCCGGGACAGGGGTCACAATGAGCAGTTCTTC.

The gene calls are TRBV10-2 and TRBJ2-3; D uncertain. The CDR3 has 13 amino acids. The V and J ends lost 0 bases and 5 bases respectively, with 6 bases between them. Germline lookup yields CDR1 WSHSY and CDR2 SAAADI. The CDR3 reads CASSESERDTQYF. CDR3 coding DNA: TGCGCCAGCAGTGAGTCAGAAAGAGATACGCAGTATTTT.

The CDR3: CASSPGQGRSGELFF. The CDR3 DNA follows: TGTGCCAGCTCACCCGGACAGGGTCGATCCGGGGAGCTGTTTTTT. The chain has TRBV18 and TRBJ2-2, with 8 bases that match TRBD1. Germline V gives CDR1 KGHSH, CDR2 LQKENI. The CDR3 extends over 15 amino acids. J lost 6 bases, V lost 3 bases, and 6 bases had no gene match. Complete variable domain (other parts from reference TRBV18 and TRBJ2-2): NAGVMQNPRHLVRRRGQEARLRCSPMKGHSHVYWYRQLPEEGLKFMVYLQKENIIDESGMPKERFSAEFPKEGPSILRIQQVVRGDSAAYFCASSPGQGRSGELFFGEGSRLTVL.

The chain employs TRBV5-4 and TRBJ2-1, with TRBD2 as a possible D gene (5 bases). Germline values: CDR1 SGHNT, CDR2 YYREEE (reference sequence). V lost 2 bases and J lost 7, with 13 bases in between. The CDR3 is 14 residues long. CDR3 in amino acids: CASSLSGSGNEQFF. CDR3 DNA sequence: TGTGCCAGCAGCTTAAGTGGGAGCGGAAATGAGCAGTTCTTC.

The chain has TRBV5-1 and TRBJ2-6; 7 bases fit TRBD1. The CDR3 loop spans 13 amino acids. V lost 0 bases to trimming and J lost 18 bases; unmatched junction nucleotides: 9. CDR1 SGHRS and CDR2 YFSETQ come from the germline V gene. This CDR3 reads CASSLAGGSLETF. Here the CDR3 DNA reads TGCGCCAGCAGCTTGGCAGGGGGATCCTTGGAGACTTTC.

This clone came up a few times. The V call is TRBV7-9, the J call TRBJ1-4; no firm D call. This CDR3 has 12 amino acids. Germline V gives CDR1 SEHNR, CDR2 FQNEAQ (reference sequence). The germline V and J ends were trimmed by 5 bases and 17 bases, with 18 bases remaining between them. CDR3 sequence: CASSGLDSRVFF. CDR3 in DNA: TGTGCCAGCAGCGGGCTGGACTCTCGTGTTTTTTTT.

This chain uses TRBV27 with TRBJ1-1; D unclear. The length of the CDR3 is 14 residues. The germline V gene has CDR1 MNHEY and CDR2 SMNVEV (reference sequence). V was clipped by 4 bases and J by 1 base, with 10 bases between them. The DNA of the CDR3 is TGTGCCAGCAGTTCAGTGGACGAGAACACTGAAGCTTTCTTT. It is translated as CASSSVDENTEAFF.

Of note for this clone: A read error may produce the germline difference seen at one junction end. The V and J genes are TRBV27 and TRBJ2-3; 8 bases map to TRBD2. Germline V CDR1 and CDR2: MNHEY, SMNVEV (reference sequence). The CDR3 consists of 15 residues. The CDR3 DNA sequence: TGTGCCAGCAGTATATCGGGACTAGTTTTGGATACGCAGTATTTT. Its translation is CASSISGLVLDTQYF.

The chain recombines TRBV29-1 with TRBJ2-7; 8 bases are shared with TRBD1. Per germline, CDR1 SQVTM and CDR2 ANQGSEA. The V and J ends lost 6 bases and 4 bases, in that order; junction bases with no gene match: 8. This CDR3 is 13 amino acids long. In DNA form, the CDR3 reads TGCAGCGTCGTAACAGGGGGACGGTACGAGCAGTACTTC. This encodes CSVVTGGRYEQYF.

The sample holds one count of this clone. The chain is built from TRBV4-3 and TRBJ2-2, with 9 nucleotides matching TRBD1. CDR3 length: 15 residues. Per the germline V gene, CDR1 is LGHNA and CDR2 is YSLEER. The J segment lost 5 bases and the V segment lost 0 bases, leaving 1 base of the junction unmatched. The CDR3 here is CASSQETGGTGELFF. The CDR3 DNA follows: TGCGCCAGCAGCCAAGAGACAGGGGGGACCGGGGAGCTGTTTTTT.

The chain joins TRBV19 to TRBJ2-1, with TRBD2 as a possible D gene (6 bases). The CDR3 has 17 amino acids. The V gene lost 7 bases and the J gene lost 3 bases, with 22 bases spanning the gap. In germline, CDR1 is LNHDA, CDR2 SQIVND (reference sequence). CDR3 sequence: CASTTRGDGSGYNEQFF. CDR3 nucleotide sequence: TGTGCCAGTACTACCCGGGGAGACGGGAGTGGCTACAATGAGCAGTTCTTC.

The rearrangement uses TRBV27 and TRBJ2-7; maybe TRBD2 (5 bases). The germline V gene encodes CDR1 MNHEY and CDR2 SMNVEV (reference sequence). This CDR3 contains 14 residues. V lost 4 bases, J lost 3 bases, and 13 bases lay in between. CDR3 nucleotide sequence: TGTGCCAGCAGTTACGGTCTGGGAGACTACGAGCAGTACTTC. This sequence encodes CASSYGLGDYEQYF.

Concerning this clone itself: The sample carries other DNA sequences with the same CDR3. The V gene is TRBV15, the J gene TRBJ2-1, with TRBD1 matching over 8 bases. Per the germline V gene, CDR1 is LNHNV and CDR2 is YYDKDF (reference sequence). Trimming cost V 6 bases and J 6 bases; bases outside gene matches: 10. This CDR3 region has 15 residues. CDR3 in amino acids: CATSERTGTSNEQFF. The DNA for the CDR3 is TGTGCCACCAGTGAGCGGACAGGGACGAGCAATGAGCAGTTCTTC.

This clone occurred a few times. This chain joins TRBV28 and TRBJ2-3, with 9 bases identical to TRBD1. The V segment lost 3 bases and the J segment 5 bases; nucleotides outside the gene matches: 6. Germline V gives CDR1 MDHEN, CDR2 SYDVKM. This CDR3 comprises 15 residues. The CDR3 protein is CASSFYRGLGDTQYF. DNA for the CDR3: TGTGCCAGCAGTTTCTACAGGGGGCTTGGAGATACGCAGTATTTT.

The chain combines TRBV7-9 with TRBJ1-4; 10 nucleotides match TRBD1. The CDR3 has 17 amino acids. Germline V lookup: CDR1 SEHNR, CDR2 FQNEAQ (reference sequence). V lost 1 base and J lost 1; bases outside the gene matches: 3. The DNA for the CDR3 is TGTGCCAGCAGCTTAGATGGGACAGGGGTAACTAATGAAAAACTGTTTTTT. Its protein product is CASSLDGTGVTNEKLFF.

The chain's CDR3 is CASSLPPRSGGGNTIYF. CDR3 coding DNA: TGTGCCAGCTCACTCCCCCCCCGATCAGGGGGAGGAAACACCATATATTTT. V gene TRBV18 combines with J gene TRBJ1-3; 7 nucleotides agree with TRBD1. The V gene's germline CDR1 is KGHSH and CDR2 LQKENI. CDR3 length equals 17 residues. With 4 bases clipped from V and 4 bases from J, the junction kept 13 bases outside the gene matches.

V and J are TRBV5-4 and TRBJ1-1; D gene unclear. This CDR3 comprises 12 residues. Germline CDR1 is SGHNT and CDR2 is YYREEE (reference sequence). The V and J ends lost 4 bases and 5 bases respectively, with 9 bases between them. The CDR3 is CASSGSRTEAFF. For the CDR3, the DNA is TGTGCCAGCAGCGGGTCGAGGACTGAAGCTTTCTTT.

The CDR3 coding sequence is TGCGCCAGCAGCCTTAGCGCAGAGCAGTTCTTC. Protein: CASSLSAEQFF. J is TRBJ2-1 and V is TRBV4-1; TRBD2 is a possible D gene (5 bases). The V and J ends lost 4 bases and 10 bases respectively, with 8 bases between them. CDR1 is MGHRA and CDR2 is YSYEKL in the germline V gene. This CDR3 region has 11 residues.

This clone occurred once. V is TRBV9 and J is TRBJ2-7, with 10 positions matching TRBD2. CDR3 length: 14 amino acids. J was trimmed by 5 bases and V by 5 bases; bases with no gene match: 7. CDR1 is SGDLS and CDR2 is YYNGEE in the germline V gene. DNA for the CDR3: TGTGCCAGCAGTGTCCAGCGGGAGGGCGACGAGCAGTACTTC. Protein product: CASSVQREGDEQYF.

This sequence joins TRBV7-8 and TRBJ1-5; D is unresolved. V shed 2 bases and J shed 4 bases, with 15 bases lying between them. Per the germline V gene, CDR1 is SGHVS and CDR2 is FQNEAQ. The CDR3 contains 16 residues. The CDR3 loop is CASSLRRQVRNQPQHF. CDR3 sequence (DNA): TGTGCCAGCAGCTTAAGACGCCAGGTCAGAAATCAGCCCCAGCATTTT.

The rearrangement links TRBV27 to TRBJ2-7; TRBD1 aligns across 11 bases. V shed 8 bases, J shed 5 bases, and the junction held 14 bases outside the gene matches. CDR3 length: 16 residues. The germline V gene has CDR1 MNHEY and CDR2 SMNVEV (reference sequence). The chain's CDR3 is CASRDRGINVVHEQYF. CDR3 DNA sequence: TGTGCCAGCCGGGACAGGGGGATTAACGTCGTACACGAGCAGTACTTC.

The rearrangement joins TRBV18 to TRBJ2-5; the D call may be TRBD1 or TRBD2 (5 bases each). Between the trimmed V and J ends, which lost 3 bases and 5 bases, there was a span of 7 bases. Germline lookup yields CDR1 KGHSH and CDR2 LQKENI. The CDR3 has 12 residues. CDR3 DNA: TGTGCCAGCTCACCGGGGACGGAGACCCAGTACTTC. It codes for CASSPGTETQYF.

The chain carries TRBV13 and TRBJ2-3; 9 bases line up with TRBD1. Trimming removed 2 bases from V and 4 bases from J; junction bases left unmatched: 10. Germline V gives CDR1 PRHDT, CDR2 FYEKMQ (reference sequence). CDR3 length: 17 amino acids. CDR3 DNA: TGTGCCAGCAGCTTAATCCCCACGGGACAGGGCTCAGATACGCAGTATTTT. Its translation is CASSLIPTGQGSDTQYF.

The chain recombines TRBV27 with TRBJ2-1; 14 bases are a match to TRBD2. V was pared by 0 bases and J by 10 bases, with 14 bases of the junction left unmatched. The CDR3 totals 19 residues. The germline gives CDR1 MNHEY, CDR2 SMNVEV (reference sequence). The CDR3 DNA reads TGTGCCAGCAGTTTATCAGCCCCAGAGGGACTAGCGGGAGCGGGAGAGCAGTTCTTC. Its translation: CASSLSAPEGLAGAGEQFF.

This clone was seen just once. The chain has TRBV28 and TRBJ2-1; D not certain. Trimming cost V 5 bases and J 8 bases, with 16 bases left between them. CDR3 size: 14 residues. The V gene's germline CDR1 is MDHEN and CDR2 SYDVKM. In DNA, the CDR3 is TGTGCCAGCAGTCCCGTTGGTCAACACGATGAGCAGTTCTTC. Translating gives CASSPVGQHDEQFF. The full variable domain, completed using reference TRBV28 and TRBJ2-1, is DVKVTQSSRYLVKRTGEKVFLECVQDMDHENMFWYRQDPGLGLRLIYFSYDVKMKEKGDIPEGYSVSREKKERFSLILESASTNQTSMYLCASSPVGQHDEQFFGPGTRLTVL.

V and J are TRBV4-1 and TRBJ1-4; D perhaps matches TRBD1 (6 bases). Trimming cost V 7 bases and J 3 bases, with 6 bases left between them. The length of the CDR3 is 12 residues. In germline, CDR1 is MGHRA, CDR2 YSYEKL. The CDR3 loop reads CASKGANEKLFF. The CDR3 region has the DNA TGCGCCAGCAAGGGGGCTAATGAAAAACTGTTTTTT.

This clone was detected only once. The chain carries TRBV5-1 and TRBJ2-1; 7 positions match TRBD1. In germline, CDR1 is SGHRS, CDR2 YFSETQ. V lost 4 bases and J lost 10; bases outside the gene matches: 17. The CDR3 sequence is 16 residues long. The DNA for the CDR3 is TGCGCCAGCAGCCCCGCCGGACAGGATTTACAATGGGAGCAGTTCTTC. It specifies CASSPAGQDLQWEQFF.